A selection of T cell receptor beta chains follows, all from one sample in a study of naive and memory T cell subsets. TCRdb re-derived calls from the UMI-ligation and nested PCR reads in MiXCR, one entry per CDR3 protein. The table includes some 22,000 distinct CDR3 sequences, roughly 10% detected once. Sample: central memory CD8+ T cells from blood. The receptors shown here come from a human donor in good health. The CDR3 runs from the conserved cysteine through the conserved F or W. The D gene is left open where the match is weak. Clone size is given for some rows only: seen once, a few or many times, or a class if the clone is expanded.

TRBJ1-5 TRBV27 NA NA TGTGCCAGCAGTCCCGGACATAGCAATCAGCCCCAGCATTTT CASSPGHSNQPQHF
TRBJ1-1 TRBV6-5 TRBD1 many TGTGCCAGCAGTTCATTAGGGACAGGAATGAACACTGAAGCTTTCTTT CASSSLGTGMNTEAFF
TRBJ1-1 TRBV28 NA few TGTGCCAGCAGTTTACACAGGGTGAACACTGAAGCTTTCTTT CASSLHRVNTEAFF
TRBJ2-7 TRBV9 TRBD1 NA TGTGCCAGCAGCGTAGCGGGACAGGGGTACGAGCAGTACTTC CASSVAGQGYEQYF
TRBJ2-1 TRBV7-8 TRBD2 NA TGTGCCAGCAGCCCCGATCTACGGGGACTAGCGGGAGATGAGCAGTTCTTC CASSPDLRGLAGDEQFF
TRBJ2-3 TRBV7-3 TRBD2 NA TGTGCCAGCAGCTTAAGTGGTAGCGGGGTCACAGATACGCAGTATTTT CASSLSGSGVTDTQYF
TRBJ2-1 TRBV29-1 TRBD2 many TGCAGCGTTGAAGGAGCGCTAGCGGGAGATCGGAATGAGCAGTTCTTC CSVEGALAGDRNEQFF
TRBJ2-3 TRBV7-9 TRBD1 NA TGTGCCAGCAGCCGGGACAGAGACACAGATACGCAGTATTTT CASSRDRDTDTQYF
TRBJ2-4 TRBV19 NA few TGTGCCAGTAGTATAGGGACAGAAAACATTCAGTACTTC CASSIGTENIQYF
TRBJ2-7 TRBV20-1 NA NA TGCAGTGCACTAGAGGGGGGTATTTATCCCTCCTACGAGCAGTACTTC CSALEGGIYPSYEQYF
TRBJ2-3 TRBV7-9 NA NA TGTGCCAGCAGCATAACCATTACAGGCCTTAGCACAGATACGCAGTATTTT CASSITITGLSTDTQYF
TRBJ2-7 TRBV28 TRBD2 NA TGTGCCAGCAGTTTATCCCCAGGGAGGCTAGCGGGCGAGCAGTACTTC CASSLSPGRLAGEQYF
TRBJ1-6 TRBV2 NA NA TGTGCCAGCAGGGACCGGGGAGGGCGGAATTCACCCCTCCACTTT CASRDRGGRNSPLHF
TRBJ1-2 TRBV27 NA many TGTGCCAGCAGTAAGTTAAGGAACTATGGCTACACCTTC CASSKLRNYGYTF
TRBJ1-2 TRBV6-5 NA NA TGTGCCAGCAGCCCACGCCCTGGGGCCAAGGCGAACTATGGCTACACCTTC CASSPRPGAKANYGYTF
TRBJ2-1 TRBV5-1 TRBD2 few TGCGCCAGCAGCCACCCCCGGGACTATCCTTACAATGAGCAGTTCTTC CASSHPRDYPYNEQFF
TRBJ2-5 TRBV9 NA many TGTGCCAGCAGCGTAGCGGGGGAAATGACCCAGTACTTC CASSVAGEMTQYF
TRBJ1-5 TRBV2 NA many TGTGCCAGCAGTGGCGGGGATTGGAGCAATCAGCCCCAGCATTTT CASSGGDWSNQPQHF
TRBJ1-1 TRBV6-5 NA many TGTGCCAGCAGTTTGCGCATGGACACTGAAGCTTTCTTT CASSLRMDTEAFF
TRBJ1-1 TRBV7-6 NA NA TGTGCCAGCAGTCGAAGGCGACAGAAGAACACTGAAGCTTTCTTT CASSRRRQKNTEAFF
TRBJ2-7 TRBV6-2/TRBV6-3 NA few TGTGCCAGCAGCCCCGGAGGGGGCCCTAACTGGTACGAGCAGTACTTC CASSPGGGPNWYEQYF
TRBJ1-5 TRBV20-1 TRBD1 few TGCAGTGCTAGAGAGGTTGGCAGGGGGGACCCCCAGCATTTT CSAREVGRGDPQHF
TRBJ2-3 TRBV29-1 TRBD2 many TGCAGCGTTGGATTGGGACTAGCGGATCTCACAGATACGCAGTATTTT CSVGLGLADLTDTQYF
TRBJ2-1 TRBV7-6 NA many TGTGCCAGCAGCCTACTGGACTCACCAACGGGGAATGAGCAGTTCTTC CASSLLDSPTGNEQFF
TRBJ2-3 TRBV18 TRBD2 NA TGTGCCAGCTCGGTCAGCGGGGGTCCGGATACGCAGTATTTT CASSVSGGPDTQYF
TRBJ2-3 TRBV12-3/TRBV12-4 NA few TGTGCCAGCAGTAGGTCGCCAGATACGCAGTATTTT CASSRSPDTQYF
TRBJ1-1 TRBV28 TRBD1 few TGTGCCAGCAGTTTAGACAGGGGGTACACTGAAGCTTTCTTT CASSLDRGYTEAFF
TRBJ2-1 TRBV13 NA NA TGTGCCAGCAGCTTCGTAGGCTCCTACAATGAGCAGTTCTTC CASSFVGSYNEQFF
TRBJ2-1 TRBV2 NA few TGTGCCAGCAGCACAGAGAGAAGCTACAATGAGCAGTTCTTC CASSTERSYNEQFF
TRBJ1-2 TRBV2 NA NA TGTGCCAGCAGTGACGGCCAGGGCCTATACTTGGGCTACACCTTC CASSDGQGLYLGYTF
TRBJ2-1 TRBV13 NA NA TGTGCCAGCAGCGGGATAACCGTTGACAATGAGCAGTTCTTC CASSGITVDNEQFF